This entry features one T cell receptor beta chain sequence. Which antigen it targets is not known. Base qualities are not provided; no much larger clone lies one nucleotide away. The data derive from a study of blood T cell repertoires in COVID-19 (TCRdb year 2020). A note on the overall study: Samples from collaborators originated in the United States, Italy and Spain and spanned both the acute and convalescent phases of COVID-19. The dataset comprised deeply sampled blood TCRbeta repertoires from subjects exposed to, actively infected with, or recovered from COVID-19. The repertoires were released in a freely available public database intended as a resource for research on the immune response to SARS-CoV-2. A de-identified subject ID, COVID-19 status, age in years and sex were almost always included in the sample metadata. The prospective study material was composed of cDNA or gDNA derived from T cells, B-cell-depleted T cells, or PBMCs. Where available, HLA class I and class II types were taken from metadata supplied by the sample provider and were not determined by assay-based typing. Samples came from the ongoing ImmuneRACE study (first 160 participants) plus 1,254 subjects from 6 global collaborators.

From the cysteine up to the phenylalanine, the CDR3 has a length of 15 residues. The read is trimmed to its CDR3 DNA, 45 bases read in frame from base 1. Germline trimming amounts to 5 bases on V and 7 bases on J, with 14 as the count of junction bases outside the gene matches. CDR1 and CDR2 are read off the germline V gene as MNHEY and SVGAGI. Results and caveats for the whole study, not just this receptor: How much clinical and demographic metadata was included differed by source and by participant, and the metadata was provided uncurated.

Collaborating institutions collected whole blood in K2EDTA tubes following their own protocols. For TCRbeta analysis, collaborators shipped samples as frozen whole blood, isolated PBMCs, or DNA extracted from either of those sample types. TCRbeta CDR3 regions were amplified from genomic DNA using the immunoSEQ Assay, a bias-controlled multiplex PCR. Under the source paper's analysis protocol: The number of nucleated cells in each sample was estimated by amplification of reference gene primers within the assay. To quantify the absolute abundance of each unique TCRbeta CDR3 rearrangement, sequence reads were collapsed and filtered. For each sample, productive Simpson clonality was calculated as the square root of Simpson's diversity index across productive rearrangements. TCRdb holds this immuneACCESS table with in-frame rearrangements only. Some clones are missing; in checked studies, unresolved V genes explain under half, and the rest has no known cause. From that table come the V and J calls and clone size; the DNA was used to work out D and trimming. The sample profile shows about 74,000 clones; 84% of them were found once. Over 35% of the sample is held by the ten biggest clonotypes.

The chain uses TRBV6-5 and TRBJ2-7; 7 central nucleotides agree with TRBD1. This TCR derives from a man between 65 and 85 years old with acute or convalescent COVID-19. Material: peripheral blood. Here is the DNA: TGTGCCAGCAGTCGACAGGGTCAAATCTCAAGGGAGCAGTACTTC. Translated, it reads CASSRQGQISREQYF.